These 22 T cell receptor delta chains were sequenced from one sample in a study of γδ T cells in repeated Plasmodium falciparum infection. TCRdb re-identified clones in the multiplex PCR reads via CATT. The sample records 45,000 to 70,000 delta-chain clones, about 1.5% being singletons. Gammadelta T cells were flow-sorted from PBMC into Vgamma9/Vdelta2+ and Vdelta2-negative populations for bulk analysis. Sequencing input: gamma-delta T cells from blood. The receptor source for this set is a pool of human donors (malaria-infected and uninfected, not separated).

The table lists this clone with many counts. The protein recorded in TCRdb matches a much larger clone and deviates from this DNA's translation at residue 9, suggesting a read error; the protein here is obtained by translating the DNA. V usage is TRDV1 and J usage is TRDJ1; D is perhaps TRDD3 (6 bases). Germline loops: CDR1 TSWWSYY, CDR2 QGS. CDR3 length: 12 residues. CDR3 nucleotides: TGTGCTCTTGGGATGGGGGCCGATGAACTCATCTTT. Translating it yields CALGMGADELIF.

Notes on this clone: TCRdb pairs this DNA with a much larger clone's protein that differs at residue 10, likely a read error; the protein shown was translated from the DNA. V and J are TRDV1 and TRDJ1; 10 bases are a match to TRDD3. The J gene, left out of TCRdb, was set here by checking the DNA against germline. With 0 bases clipped from V and 0 bases from J, the junction kept 19 bases outside the gene matches. The germline CDR1 and CDR2 sequences are TSWWSYY and QGS. This CDR3 has 22 residues. In DNA, the CDR3 is TGTGCTCTTGGGGAACTAAGCTACAACGCCTTACTGGGGGATGCTTACACCGATAAACTCATCTTT. This gives the protein CALGELSYNALLGDAYTDKLIF.

On this clone itself: TCRdb lists the protein of a much larger clone for this DNA, which differs at residue 13, so this is likely a read error; the protein given here is translated from the DNA itself. V gene TRDV2 combines with J gene TRDJ3; 9 nucleotides agree with TRDD3. TCRdb does not report a J gene; here it was assigned by matching the DNA to germline references. Germline loops: CDR1 GEAIGNYY, CDR2 EKD. The CDR3 has 19 residues. Here the CDR3 reads CACDRVLGDLSWGTRQMFF. As DNA, the CDR3 is TGTGCCTGTGACCGGGTGCTGGGGGATCTCTCCTGGGGCACCCGACAGATGTTTTTC.

At least ten counts were recorded for this clone. The mismatch at residue 12 between this DNA's translation and the TCRdb protein of a much larger clone likely reflects a read error; the protein shown is translated from the DNA. This sequence joins TRDV1 and TRDJ1, with D maybe TRDD3 (6 bases). The CDR3 covers 16 residues. Germline CDR1 TSWWSYY, CDR2 QGS. In DNA form, the CDR3 reads TGTGCTCTTGGGGAAAGTGGGGGGGGACCCACCGGTAAACTCATCTTT. Its protein is CALGESGGGPTGKLIF.

A remark on this clone: The mismatch at residue 10 between this DNA's translation and the TCRdb protein of a much larger clone likely reflects a read error; the protein shown is translated from the DNA. The rearrangement links TRDV1 to TRDJ1; D unclear. TCRdb is silent on the J gene; assignment here came from matching the DNA to germline. Germline CDR1 is TSWWSYY and CDR2 is QGS. The CDR3 has 14 residues. With 1 base removed from V and 8 bases from J, the gap between germline ends came to 14 bases. CDR3 residues: CALGEPDPLRKLIF. DNA for the CDR3: TGTGCTCTTGGGGAACCGGATCCTTTGCGGAAACTCATCTTT.

With regard to this clone: The protein in TCRdb stems from a much larger clone and differs at residue 10 from this DNA's translation, likely a read error; here the protein is translated from the DNA. The chain combines TRDV1 with TRDJ1; D perhaps matches TRDD3 (5 bases). The J gene, not given by TCRdb, was assigned here from a germline match of the nucleotide sequence. Germline CDR1 reads TSWWSYY; CDR2 reads QGS. V was shortened by 2 bases and J by 0 bases, with 22 bases between the two germline ends. There are 19 residues in the CDR3. The CDR3 loop reads CALGESSGYRGYDTDKLIF. CDR3 sequence (DNA): TGTGCTCTTGGGGAATCCAGCGGCTACCGGGGGTACGACACCGATAAACTCATCTTT.

This clone showed up just a few times. TCRdb's listed protein matches a much larger clone and diverges from this DNA's translation at residue 8, likely through a read error; the protein shown comes from the DNA. The chain is built from TRDV1 and TRDJ2; 12 bases match TRDD3. TCRdb supplies no J gene; here it was assigned by aligning the nucleotide sequence to germline. Germline assignment: CDR1 TSWWSYY and CDR2 QGS. The CDR3 totals 22 residues. Losses at the gene ends were 3 bases for V and 2 bases for J; bases not matched to a gene: 19. The CDR3 loop reads CALGDVVPHPLGDTSLTAQLFF. As DNA, the CDR3 is TGTGCTCTTGGGGACGTCGTCCCACATCCACTGGGGGATACCAGCTTGACAGCACAACTCTTCTTT.

Details on this clone: This DNA's translation and the protein TCRdb lists, from a much larger clone, do not match at residue 26, likely due to a read error; the protein shown is translated from the DNA. The chain combines TRDV2 with TRDJ3; D not certain. Trimming removed 3 bases from V and 0 bases from J, with 65 bases in between. CDR3 size: 35 residues. Germline V gene sequence: CDR1 GEAIGNYY, CDR2 EKD. The CDR3 region has the DNA TGTGCCTGTGACCCCCCGCGGTTGTGCCACGGCAAAGAATACACCTTGGCCAGGATTCTGTGGATTCAATCCATTGGCTCCTGGGACACCCGACAGATGTTTTTC. Protein: CACDPPRLCHGKEYTLARILWIQSIGSWDTRQMFF.

This clone came up many times. This likely stems from a read error, as it lies one base from a far larger clone. Within the sample, other DNA sequences also encode this same CDR3. The chain carries TRDV1 and TRDJ1, with 10 bases that match TRDD3. V shed 3 bases, J shed 5 bases, and the junction held 18 bases outside the gene matches. Germline V CDR1 and CDR2: TSWWSYY, QGS. This CDR3 has 19 amino acids. DNA for the CDR3: TGTGCTCTTGGGGATCCCGAGTCTCCTTACTGGGGGATGTTTGATAAACTCATCTTT. Protein product: CALGDPESPYWGMFDKLIF.

This clone has just a few counts. The protein that TCRdb holds for this DNA derives from a much larger clone and differs from the translated DNA at residue 19, which likely indicates a read error; the protein shown here is translated from the DNA. The chain is built from TRDV1 and TRDJ1, with 12 bases aligning to TRDD3. Because TCRdb records no J gene, it was assigned here through a match of the DNA to germline. In germline, CDR1 is TSWWSYY, CDR2 QGS. The CDR3 contains 23 residues. Trimming cost V 5 bases and J 7 bases; bases outside gene matches: 32. CDR3 DNA sequence: TGTGCTCTTGGGCCCGGTATAGTATCCTCTCCCATACTGGGGGATACCGACCTCAGTAAACTCATCTTT. Residues: CALGPGIVSSPILGDTDLSKLIF.

This clone was seen only a few times. The protein TCRdb lists belongs to a much larger clone and differs from this DNA's translation at residue 9, which points to a read error; the protein shown is made from the DNA. The chain employs TRDV1 and TRDJ1; possible D gene TRDD3, 6 bases. V was clipped by 8 bases and J by 3 bases, with 16 bases between them. This CDR3 comprises 14 residues. Germline CDR1 and CDR2: TSWWSYY and QGS. The CDR3 coding sequence is TGTGCTCTTATGGTGCTGGGGTATGCCGATAAACTCATCTTT. This sequence encodes CALMVLGYADKLIF.

In its sample, this clone was seen a few times. Translating this DNA gives a protein that differs at residue 13 from the TCRdb one, which belongs to a much larger clone; a read error is likely, and the protein shown is this translation. The rearrangement links TRDV1 to TRDJ1, with 7 nucleotides matching TRDD3. TCRdb supplies no J gene; here it was assigned by aligning the nucleotide sequence to germline. Germline V gene sequence: CDR1 TSWWSYY, CDR2 QGS. This CDR3 comprises 17 residues. The chain's CDR3 is CALGDVPGGLYTGKLIF. As DNA, the CDR3 is TGTGCTCTTGGGGACGTCCCTGGGGGTTTGTACACCGGTAAACTCATCTTT.

This clone was observed a handful of times. The protein in TCRdb stems from a much larger clone and differs at residue 4 from this DNA's translation, likely a read error; here the protein is translated from the DNA. This chain connects TRDV1 to TRDJ1; 8 bases line up with TRDD3. Germline V lookup: CDR1 TSWWSYY, CDR2 QGS. Trimming removed 8 bases from V and 0 bases from J; junction bases left unmatched: 20. The CDR3 extends over 19 amino acids. CDR3 nucleotides: TGTGCTCTTACCCCAGACTGGGTCTGGGGGAAAAATAACACCGATAAACTCATCTTT. Translation gives CALTPDWVWGKNNTDKLIF.

At least ten counts were recorded for this clone. One base separates it from a far larger clone, so it is likely a read error. The CDR3 loop is CALGEIGRQDTFHFLCRRIWGITLLYKLIF. The CDR3 nucleotides are TGTGCTCTTGGGGAGATTGGCCGTCAAGATACCTTTCATTTCCTGTGCAGGAGGATTTGGGGGATAACGTTACTCTATAAACTCATCTTT. The V call is TRDV1, the J call TRDJ1; 9 bases are shared with TRDD3. The germline gives CDR1 TSWWSYY, CDR2 QGS. CDR3 length: 30 amino acids. The J segment lost 6 bases and the V segment lost 3 bases, leaving 53 bases of the junction unmatched.

This clone has at least ten counts. The TCRdb protein, from a much larger clone, departs from this DNA's translation at residue 11, likely by read error; the protein shown derives from the DNA. This chain connects TRDV1 to TRDJ1; the match to TRDD2 covers 9 bases. The J gene, missing from TCRdb, was assigned here through DNA to germline matching. The germline gives CDR1 TSWWSYY, CDR2 QGS. This CDR3 region has 16 residues. V trimming: 9 bases; J trimming: 3 bases; junction bases outside the gene matches: 14. The CDR3 sequence is CALLPTPSPYADKLIF. The CDR3 nucleotides read TGTGCTCTCCTTCCTACCCCATCCCCTTACGCCGATAAACTCATCTTT.

This clone was recorded many times. The chain joins TRDV1 to TRDJ1; no definite D call. Germline CDR1 TSWWSYY, CDR2 QGS. This CDR3 spans 15 amino acids. Trimming pared 4 bases from V and 1 base from J, leaving 13 bases between. In nucleotides, the CDR3 is TGTGCTCTTGGGGGGATTCGAGAGGGCACCGATAAACTCATCTTT. Translation: CALGGIREGTDKLIF.

As to this clone: Translating this DNA gives a protein that differs at residue 3 from the TCRdb one, which belongs to a much larger clone; a read error is likely, and the protein shown is this translation. This chain connects TRDV2 to TRDJ1; possible D gene TRDD3, 5 bases. The J gene, missing from TCRdb, was assigned here through DNA to germline matching. Germline lookup yields CDR1 GEAIGNYY and CDR2 EKD. The CDR3 totals 14 residues. CDR3 nucleotides: TGTGCCCGTGACGGGATTAGTGCCACCGATAAACTCATCTTT. Translating it yields CARDGISATDKLIF.

A few counts support this clone. A read error is likely here: a far larger clone is one base away. This CDR3 is also generated by other DNA sequences in the sample. The V gene is TRDV1, the J gene TRDJ1; tentative D call: TRDD2 (5 bases). The J gene was missing in TCRdb and was found by matching the end of the DNA to germline. The CDR3 spans 21 residues. CDR1 TSWWSYY and CDR2 QGS come from the germline V gene. V lost 0 bases, J lost 0 bases, and 26 bases lay in between. CDR3 in amino acids: CALGELLFAYVVPQYTDKLIF. The CDR3 DNA reads as TGTGCTCTTGGGGAACTACTATTCGCCTACGTTGTTCCACAGTACACCGATAAACTCATCTTT.

This clone has ten or more counts. The chain has TRDV1 and TRDJ1, with D tentatively TRDD2 (6 bases). Germline CDR1 reads TSWWSYY; CDR2 reads QGS. The CDR3 totals 15 residues. Trimming pared 3 bases from V and 6 bases from J, leaving 17 bases between. In DNA, the CDR3 is TGTGCTCTTGGGGACGTCCTACGCGGTCATAATAAACTCATCTTT. It translates to CALGDVLRGHNKLIF.

A word on this clone: TCRdb lists the protein of a much larger clone for this DNA, which differs at residue 25, so this is likely a read error; the protein given here is translated from the DNA itself. J gene calling gave no result, while the V gene is TRDV1; TRDD3, as called in the table, went unchecked against the DNA. Per the germline V gene, CDR1 is TSWWSYY and CDR2 is QGS. This CDR3 region has 27 residues. The CDR3 loop is CALGELHPLRFLPYWGSPSFHIGKPIF. In DNA form, the CDR3 reads TGTGCTCTTGGGGAACTCCACCCTTTAAGGTTCCTACCTTACTGGGGGTCCCCTTCCTTTCACATCGGGAAACCCATCTTT.

This clone showed up just a few times. A far larger clone is one base from this, pointing to a likely read error. The chain couples TRDV1 to TRDJ1, with D possibly called TRDD2 or TRDD3 (8 bases each). The J gene comes from matching the DNA to germline here; TCRdb lacks it. Looked up from germline, CDR1 is TSWWSYY and CDR2 is QGS. This CDR3 contains 23 residues. The CDR3: CALGETVLPKGDRYQFYTDKLIF. CDR3 sequence (DNA): TGTGCCCTTGGGGAAACTGTCCTTCCTAAGGGGGATAGGTACCAGTTTTACACCGATAAACTCATCTTT.

This clone is judged medium-sized. The sample carries other DNA sequences with the same CDR3. V usage is TRDV1 and J usage is TRDJ1; 9 bases agree with TRDD3. From germline, CDR1 is TSWWSYY and CDR2 QGS. The CDR3 spans 19 residues. Trimming at V came to 5 bases and at J to 3 bases, leaving 19 bases not matched to a gene. The CDR3 DNA is TGTGCTCTTGGGCCCCGTACACCTTCCTTCTGGGGATACGCCGATAAACTCATCTTT. It translates to CALGPRTPSFWGYADKLIF.